Listed below are T cell receptor beta chains from one sample, sequenced in a study of spatial heterogeneity in lung cancer. TCRdb recomputed calls from the 5' RACE reads with MiXCR, one row per CDR3 protein. The sample carries 12,000 or so distinct CDR3 sequences, 13% to 15% recorded once. The input for sequencing was lung tumor tissue, taken at surgery. These receptors all come from a male donor with early-stage non-small cell lung cancer. Each CDR3 is given with its conserved first and last residue. A D gene is named only where the DNA matches it firmly. A clone size is listed for some rows: how often the clone was seen (once, few, many), or a class if it is expanded.

TRBV6-5,once,TRBD2,TRBJ2-7,CASTPGREGPTYEQYF,TGTGCCAGCACCCCCGGGCGGGAGGGCCCTACCTACGAGCAGTACTTC
TRBV12-5,NA,NA,TRBJ1-5,CASGLDSNQPQHF,TGTGCTAGTGGTTTAGATAGCAATCAGCCCCAGCATTTT
TRBV28,many,NA,TRBJ2-2,CASSSPGAPNTGELFF,TGTGCCAGCAGTTCCCCAGGGGCACCGAACACCGGGGAGCTGTTTTTT
TRBV18,many,NA,TRBJ1-1,CASSFAPGTEAFF,TGTGCCAGCTCATTTGCCCCGGGCACTGAAGCTTTCTTT
TRBV7-8,medium-sized,TRBD2,TRBJ2-3,CASSFLSGGSTDTQYF,TGTGCCAGCAGCTTCCTTAGCGGGGGAAGCACAGATACGCAGTATTTT
TRBV5-6,few,TRBD1,TRBJ2-3,CASTGTGVLDTQYF,TGTGCCAGCACCGGAACAGGGGTATTGGATACGCAGTATTTT
TRBV12-2,many,NA,TRBJ1-6,CASRPTVSSYNSPLHF,TGTGCAAGTCGCCCGACGGTGAGCTCCTATAATTCACCCCTCCACTTT
TRBV6-1,few,NA,TRBJ1-1,CASSEQGRGTEAFF,TGTGCCAGCAGTGAACAGGGGCGGGGTACTGAAGCTTTCTTT
TRBV20-1,medium-sized,NA,TRBJ1-4,CSARAGGPDNEKLFF,TGCAGTGCTAGAGCAGGTGGTCCCGATAATGAAAAACTGTTTTTT
TRBV28,NA,TRBD1,TRBJ2-7,CASSSAGQGVPEQYF,TGTGCCAGCAGTTCCGCGGGACAGGGGGTTCCCGAGCAGTACTTC
TRBV4-2,NA,NA,TRBJ2-7,CASSQLPTAFSSEQYF,TGTGCCAGCAGCCAATTACCTACGGCTTTTTCCTCCGAGCAGTACTTC
TRBV20-1,large,TRBD1,TRBJ1-5,CSAPLLDRAGQPQHF,TGCAGTGCTCCCCTCCTGGACAGGGCGGGTCAGCCCCAGCATTTT
TRBV7-2,NA,TRBD1,TRBJ1-5,CASSPDRGLPQHF,TGTGCCAGCAGCCCGGACAGGGGATTACCCCAGCATTTT
TRBV20-1,many,NA,TRBJ2-2,CSARPGNGELFF,TGCAGTGCGCGCCCCGGCAACGGGGAGCTGTTTTTT
TRBV12-3/TRBV12-4,many,TRBD2,TRBJ2-1,CASSLPSGSYNEQFF,TGTGCCAGCAGTTTACCTAGCGGTAGTTACAATGAGCAGTTCTTC
TRBV6-2/TRBV6-3,many,TRBD1,TRBJ2-7,CASGAPGQRFYEQYF,TGTGCCAGCGGCGCTCCGGGACAGAGGTTCTACGAGCAGTACTTC
TRBV9,many,TRBD2,TRBJ2-1,CASTPLAGPYNEQFF,TGTGCCAGCACCCCGCTAGCGGGGCCCTACAATGAGCAGTTCTTC
TRBV7-2,NA,NA,TRBJ1-6,CASSPDLRGNSPLHF,TGTGCCAGCAGCCCTGATTTAAGGGGAAATTCACCCCTCCACTTT
TRBV29-1,NA,TRBD1,TRBJ1-1,CSVIGQGDEAFF,TGCAGCGTAATAGGACAGGGAGATGAAGCTTTCTTT
TRBV11-2,medium-sized,TRBD1,TRBJ2-1,CASSFGTGHNEQFF,TGTGCCAGCAGCTTTGGGACAGGACACAATGAGCAGTTCTTC
TRBV5-4,many,NA,TRBJ2-7,CASSSDSAEQYF,TGTGCCAGCAGCTCAGATTCGGCAGAGCAGTACTTC
TRBV20-1,NA,TRBD2,TRBJ2-7,CSAREPGRGYEQYF,TGCAGTGCTAGAGAACCCGGGAGGGGGTACGAGCAGTACTTC
TRBV11-2,many,TRBD2,TRBJ2-3,CASSLVLAGITDTQYF,TGTGCCAGCAGCTTAGTCCTAGCGGGAATCACAGATACGCAGTATTTT
TRBV18,few,TRBD1,TRBJ2-1,CASSRPQGANFF,TGTGCCAGCTCACGCCCTCAGGGGGCTAATTTCTTC
TRBV11-2,medium-sized,NA,TRBJ2-3,CASSLVGGGSTDTQYF,TGTGCCAGCAGCTTAGTTGGAGGGGGAAGCACAGATACGCAGTATTTT
TRBV28,many,TRBD1,TRBJ2-5,CASSSGTGEETQYF,TGTGCCAGCAGTAGCGGGACAGGGGAAGAGACCCAGTACTTC
TRBV4-3,NA,NA,TRBJ2-1,CANSQTLPPSRGHYNEQFF,TGCGCCAACAGCCAAACGCTTCCCCCTTCGCGGGGGCACTACAATGAGCAGTTCTTC
TRBV7-2,many,NA,TRBJ2-7,CASSTSPGPEAEQYF,TGTGCCAGCAGCACATCGCCGGGACCGGAAGCCGAGCAGTACTTC
TRBV7-6,many,NA,TRBJ1-1,CASSLALQGEAFF,TGTGCCAGCAGCTTAGCGCTACAGGGTGAAGCTTTCTTT
TRBV4-3,many,NA,TRBJ2-7,CASSRRRDYEQYF,TGCGCCAGCAGCCGACGCAGGGACTACGAGCAGTACTTC
TRBV2,medium-sized,NA,TRBJ1-1,CASKTGGWNTEAFF,TGTGCCAGTAAGACAGGTGGTTGGAACACTGAAGCTTTCTTT
TRBV20-1,many,NA,TRBJ2-1,CSASHKLVFSYNEQFF,TGCAGTGCTAGCCACAAACTAGTTTTCTCCTACAATGAGCAGTTCTTC
TRBV12-3/TRBV12-4,NA,NA,TRBJ2-3,CASSLADPPGTQYF,TGTGCCAGCAGTTTAGCGGATCCACCGGGGACGCAGTATTTT
TRBV3-1,many,NA,TRBJ2-7,CASSQGFETGLEQYF,TGTGCCAGCAGCCAAGGGTTCGAAACTGGCCTCGAGCAGTACTTC
TRBV20-1,many,NA,TRBJ2-7,CSVNEQYF,TGCAGTGTCAACGAGCAGTACTTC
TRBV7-2,many,NA,TRBJ1-4,CASSLARGMSNEKLFF,TGTGCCAGCAGCTTAGCTAGGGGGATGTCTAATGAAAAACTGTTTTTT
TRBV20-1,few,NA,TRBJ1-5,CSAGGTALPQHF,TGCAGTGCGGGCGGAACGGCTCTCCCCCAGCATTTT
TRBV12-3/TRBV12-4,NA,NA,TRBJ2-7,CASKAGHQTYEQYF,TGTGCCAGCAAGGCGGGACATCAGACCTACGAGCAGTACTTC
TRBV4-2,medium-sized,NA,TRBJ2-5,CASSQDRGGQETQYF,TGTGCCAGCAGCCAAGATCGGGGCGGACAAGAGACCCAGTACTTC
TRBV7-9,few,NA,TRBJ2-7,CASSLEAYEQYF,TGTGCCAGCAGCTTAGAAGCCTACGAGCAGTACTTC
TRBV7-2,many,NA,TRBJ2-3,CASSPQSSTDTQYF,TGTGCCAGCAGCCCACAGTCTAGCACAGATACGCAGTATTTT
TRBV18,many,NA,TRBJ1-4,CASSEGVGDGEKLFF,TGTGCCAGCTCAGAAGGCGTAGGGGACGGTGAAAAACTGTTTTTT
TRBV20-1,many,NA,TRBJ1-5,CSARADSNQPQHF,TGCAGTGCTAGGGCAGATAGCAATCAGCCCCAGCATTTT
TRBV7-6,medium-sized,TRBD1,TRBJ2-1,CASSLAGTGNEQFF,TGTGCCAGCAGCTTAGCCGGGACAGGGAATGAGCAGTTCTTC
TRBV27,many,NA,TRBJ2-1,CASSWAFGNEQFF,TGTGCCAGCAGTTGGGCTTTCGGAAATGAGCAGTTCTTC
TRBV7-2,many,TRBD2,TRBJ2-7,CASSLAGGTREQYF,TGTGCCAGCAGCTTAGCGGGGGGGACTAGGGAGCAGTACTTC
TRBV5-4,many,TRBD2,TRBJ2-7,CVSSGGPSGGPYEQYF,TGTGTCAGCAGCGGGGGACCTAGCGGGGGACCCTACGAGCAGTACTTC
TRBV7-8,NA,NA,TRBJ2-1,CASSLTGLETNEQFF,TGTGCCAGCAGCTTGACAGGTCTCGAGACGAATGAGCAGTTCTTC
TRBV15,NA,NA,TRBJ2-1,CATSRGLDNEQFF,TGTGCCACCAGCAGAGGACTCGACAATGAGCAGTTCTTC
TRBV5-1,many,NA,TRBJ2-3,CASSLVGADTQYF,TGCGCCAGCAGCTTGGTCGGCGCAGATACGCAGTATTTT
TRBV5-6,many,TRBD2,TRBJ2-7,CASSYPSGRAYEQYF,TGTGCCAGCAGCTATCCTAGCGGGAGGGCCTACGAGCAGTACTTC
TRBV5-1,few,NA,TRBJ2-5,CASSLGGIQETQYF,TGCGCCAGCAGCTTGGGCGGCATTCAAGAGACCCAGTACTTC